This T cell receptor beta chain was obtained from a study of breast tumors, draining lymph nodes, adjacent tissues. The ends were cut back, 5 bases at V and 0 bases at J, with 12 bases in the middle. CDR3 length: 15 residues. Germline CDR1 reads SGHKS; CDR2 reads YYEKEE (reference sequence). Samples came from axillary lymph nodes draining the breast cancer. This clonotype was detected ten times or more. Its antigen is unknown. Overall study results and limits: Tumor repertoires ranked between lymph nodes and nontumor tissue in diversity, with V and J gene preferences. Data only fit, rather than demonstrated, lymph node origin of most tumor T cells. Luminal-like breast cancer showed significantly higher tumor–nontumor repertoire similarity than basal-like.

TCRdb independently ran MiXCR on the multiplex PCR reads; one entry per CDR3 protein. The sample has approximately 210,000 distinct CDR3 sequences, 32% seen once. The sequence was collected from a female donor with breast cancer. Some clones in this sample may be carry-over from other donors' samples. This chain uses TRBV5-5 with TRBJ1-5; a possible D gene is TRBD1 (5 bases). Specimen: axillary lymph node tissue. DNA for the CDR3: TGTGCCAGCAGGGTGGGACTGAATAGCAATCAGCCCCAGCATTTT. Translated, it gives CASRVGLNSNQPQHF.